Below are 9 T cell receptor beta chains sequenced from a single sample in a study of Graves' ophthalmopathy and Graves' hyperthyroidism. The authors amplified TCR beta CDR3 regions, and they did so from RNA transcripts for repertoire sequencing. An opening RT-PCR round employed HTBI primers and preceded a second-round multiplex PCR. One entry per CDR3 protein results from TCRdb running MiXCR on the multiplex PCR reads. The sample carries about 550,000 distinct CDR3 sequences, just under 40% recorded once. The sequenced sample consisted of peripheral blood or thyroid tissue (not recorded which). The receptor source for this set is an adult man with Graves' hyperthyroidism.

About this clonotype itself: No conserved phenylalanine or tryptophan ends this CDR3, so it is likely a read error. The DNA is omitted, as the CDR3 cannot be located on it reliably, and the CDR3 follows TCRdb's listing. The CDR3 here is CASSYLPARS. This chain connects TRBV9 to TRBJ1-6. The CDR3 is 10 amino acids long, termini counted. Germline CDR1 is SGDLS and CDR2 is YYNGEE.

The sample holds a few counts of this clonotype. This sequence joins TRBV10-2 and TRBJ2-3; D gene ambiguous. The CDR3 sequence is 18 residues long. With 5 bases removed from V and 4 bases from J, the gap between germline ends came to 25 bases. Germline CDR1 is WSHSY and CDR2 is SAAADI. CDR3 amino acids: CASSLPPYSRPVADTQYF. DNA for the CDR3: TGCGCCAGCAGTCTGCCCCCCTACTCTAGGCCCGTGGCAGATACGCAGTATTTT.

In this sample, this clonotype turned up a few times. V is TRBV20-1 and J is TRBJ2-7, with 10 bases fitting TRBD2. The CDR3 is made up of 13 amino acids. Unmatched junction bases numbered 6, after V lost 5 bases and J lost 5 bases. The V gene's germline CDR1 is DFQATT and CDR2 SNEGSKA (reference sequence). The CDR3 DNA reads TGCAGTGCTCCTAGCGGGAGTGGTGACGAGCAGTACTTC. Translation gives CSAPSGSGDEQYF.

As regards this clonotype: A read error may be the cause here, since a much bigger clone is one base away. J is TRBJ1-1 and V is TRBV5-1; weak D call: TRBD1 (6 bases). The length of the CDR3 is 13 residues. The V end was cut by 7 bases, the J end by 6 bases, with 16 bases between. Per the germline V gene, CDR1 is SGHRS and CDR2 is YFSETQ. The CDR3 bases are TGCGCCAGCTCATGTAGCCGGACAGCTGAAGCTTTCTTT. Protein: CASSCSRTAEAFF. Combining the CDR3 with reference TRBV5-1 and TRBJ1-1 gives the whole variable domain KAGVTQTPRYLIKTRGQQVTLSCSPISGHRSVSWYQQTPGQGLQFLFEYFSETQRNKGNFPGRFSGRQFSNSRSEMNVSTLELGDSALYLCASSCSRTAEAFFGQGTRLTVV.

This clonotype was seen many times. This chain links TRBV4-1 with TRBJ2-7; tentatively, D is TRBD1 (5 bases). With 1 base removed from V and 3 bases from J, the gap between germline ends came to 13 bases. The CDR3 consists of 15 residues. Germline CDR1 and CDR2: MGHRA and YSYEKL. The CDR3 coding sequence is TGCGCCAGCAGCCAAGCGGCCTCAGGGTTCTACGAGCAGTACTTC. This codes for CASSQAASGFYEQYF.

The chain joins TRBV7-6 to TRBJ2-3, with 8 bases lining up with TRBD1. J gave up 1 base and V 1 base, and 4 bases lay outside the gene matches. The CDR3 is made up of 16 amino acids. Germline assignment: CDR1 SGHVS and CDR2 FNYEAQ. Here the CDR3 reads CASSLGSGQGTDTQYF. In DNA form, the CDR3 reads TGTGCCAGCAGCTTAGGGTCGGGACAGGGCACAGATACGCAGTATTTT. The full variable domain, completed using reference TRBV7-6 and TRBJ2-3, is GAGVSQSPRYKVTKRGQDVALRCDPISGHVSLYWYRQALGQGPEFLTYFNYEAQQDKSGLPNDRFSAERPEGSISTLTIQRTEQRDSAMYRCASSLGSGQGTDTQYFGPGTRLTVL.

This chain links TRBV5-6 with TRBJ2-5; D gene unclear. The DNA matches TRBJ2-1 better at its end, which makes the J call doubtful. Germline V CDR1 and CDR2: SGHDT, YYEEEE. This CDR3 comprises 13 residues. CDR3 loop: CASSFRVINEQFF. The CDR3 DNA sequence: TGTGCCAGCAGCTTCCGTGTCATCAATGAGCAGTTCTTC.

The chain employs TRBV9 and TRBJ1-1; D is uncertain. Between the trimmed V and J ends, which lost 0 bases and 1 base, there was a span of 10 bases. The CDR3 totals 15 residues. Germline-derived CDR1 and CDR2 are SGDLS and YYNGEE. Here the CDR3 reads CASSVDPKRNTEAFF. CDR3 DNA sequence: TGTGCCAGCAGCGTAGATCCTAAGAGGAACACTGAAGCTTTCTTT.

This clonotype appeared many times. The V call is TRBV29-1, the J call TRBJ1-1, with no clear D. With 4 bases removed from V and 5 bases from J, the gap between germline ends came to 14 bases. Looked up from germline, CDR1 is SQVTM and CDR2 is ANQGSEA. The CDR3 length is 13 residues. CDR3: CSVVPIFGTEAFF. In nucleotides, the CDR3 is TGCAGCGTTGTCCCCATCTTTGGTACTGAAGCTTTCTTT.